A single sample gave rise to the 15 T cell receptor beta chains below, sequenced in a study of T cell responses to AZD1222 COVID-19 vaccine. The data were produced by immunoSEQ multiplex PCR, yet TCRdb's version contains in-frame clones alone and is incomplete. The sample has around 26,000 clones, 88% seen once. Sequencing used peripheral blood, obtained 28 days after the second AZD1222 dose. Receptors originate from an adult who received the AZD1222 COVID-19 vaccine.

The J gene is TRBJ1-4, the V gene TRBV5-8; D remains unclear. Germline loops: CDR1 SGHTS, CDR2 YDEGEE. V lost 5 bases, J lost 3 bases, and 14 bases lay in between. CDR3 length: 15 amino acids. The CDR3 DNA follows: TGTGCCAGCAGGTATCCGTCCGGTCCTAATGAAAAACTGTTTTTT. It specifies CASRYPSGPNEKLFF.

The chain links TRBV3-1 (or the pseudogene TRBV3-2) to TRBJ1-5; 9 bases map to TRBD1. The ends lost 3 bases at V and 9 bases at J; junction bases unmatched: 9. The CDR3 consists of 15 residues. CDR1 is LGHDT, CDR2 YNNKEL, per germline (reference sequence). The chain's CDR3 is CASSQQGQGMTPQHF. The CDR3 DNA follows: TGTGCCAGCAGCCAGCAAGGACAGGGGATGACGCCCCAGCATTTT.

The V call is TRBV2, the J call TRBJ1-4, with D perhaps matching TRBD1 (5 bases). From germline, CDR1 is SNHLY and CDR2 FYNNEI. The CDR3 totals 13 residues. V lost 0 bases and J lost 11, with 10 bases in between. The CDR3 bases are TGTGCCAGCAGTGAAGCTGGGGGGTGGAAACTGTTTTTT. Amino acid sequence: CASSEAGGWKLFF.

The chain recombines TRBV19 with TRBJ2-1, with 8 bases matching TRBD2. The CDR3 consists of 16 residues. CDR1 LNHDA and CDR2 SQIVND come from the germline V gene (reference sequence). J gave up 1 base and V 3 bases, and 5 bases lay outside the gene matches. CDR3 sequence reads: CASSILSGGSYNEQFF. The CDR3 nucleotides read TGTGCCAGTAGTATCCTGAGCGGGGGTTCCTACAATGAGCAGTTCTTC.

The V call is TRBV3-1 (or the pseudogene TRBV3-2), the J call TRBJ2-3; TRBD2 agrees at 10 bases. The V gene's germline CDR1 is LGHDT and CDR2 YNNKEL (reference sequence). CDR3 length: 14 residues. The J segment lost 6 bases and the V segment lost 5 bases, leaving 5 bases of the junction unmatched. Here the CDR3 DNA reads TGTGCCAGCAGCGCGGGACTAGCGAGTGATACGCAGTATTTT. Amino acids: CASSAGLASDTQYF.

The CDR3 region has the DNA TGTGCCAGCAGTGCTACCGGGACTAGCGGGTACAATGAGCAGTTCTTC. Its translation is CASSATGTSGYNEQFF. The V and J genes are TRBV6-4 and TRBJ2-1, with 12 bases aligning to TRBD2. The CDR3 is 16 residues long. Germline V CDR1 and CDR2: MRHNA, SNTAGT. The V gene end was trimmed by 4 bases and the J gene end by 4 bases; junction bases not matched to a gene: 5.

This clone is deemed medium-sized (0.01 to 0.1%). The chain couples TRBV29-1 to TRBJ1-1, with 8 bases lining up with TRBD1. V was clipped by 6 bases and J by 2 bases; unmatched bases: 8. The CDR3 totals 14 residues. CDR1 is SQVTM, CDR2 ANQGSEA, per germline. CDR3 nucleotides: TGCAGCGTGGTCGACAGGGGAATCAACACTGAAGCTTTCTTT. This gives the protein CSVVDRGINTEAFF.

CDR3 nucleotide sequence: TGTGCCAGCAGCTTAGCGTCCGGGACCTATGAAAAACTGTTTTTT. This encodes CASSLASGTYEKLFF. J is TRBJ1-4 and V is TRBV7-2; weak D call: TRBD1 (5 bases). The CDR3 extends over 15 amino acids. V gave up 0 bases and J gave up 6 bases, with 11 bases separating them. Per germline, CDR1 SGHTA and CDR2 FQGNSA.

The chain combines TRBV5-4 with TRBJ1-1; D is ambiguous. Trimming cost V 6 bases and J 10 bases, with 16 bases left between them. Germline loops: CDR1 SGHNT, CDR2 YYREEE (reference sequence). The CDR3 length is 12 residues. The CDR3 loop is CASTPDVGIAFF. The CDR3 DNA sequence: TGTGCCAGCACCCCGGACGTCGGAATAGCTTTCTTT.

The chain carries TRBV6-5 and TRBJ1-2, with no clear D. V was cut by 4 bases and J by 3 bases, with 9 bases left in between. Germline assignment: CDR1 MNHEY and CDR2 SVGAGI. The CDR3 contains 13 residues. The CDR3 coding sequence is TGTGCCAGCAGTTCTACAGCTTACTATGGCTACACCTTC. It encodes CASSSTAYYGYTF.

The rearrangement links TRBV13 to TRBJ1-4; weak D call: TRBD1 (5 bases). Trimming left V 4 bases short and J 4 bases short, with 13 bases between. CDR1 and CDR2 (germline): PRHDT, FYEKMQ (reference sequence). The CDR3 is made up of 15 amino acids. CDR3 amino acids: CASSSGPIGNEKLFF. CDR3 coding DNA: TGTGCCAGCAGCTCAGGGCCCATTGGTAATGAAAAACTGTTTTTT. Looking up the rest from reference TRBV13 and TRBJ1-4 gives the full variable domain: AAGVIQSPRHLIKEKRETATLKCYPIPRHDTVYWYQQGPGQDPQFLISFYEKMQSDKGSIPDRFSAQQFSDYHSELNMSSLELGDSALYFCASSSGPIGNEKLFFGSGTQLSVL.

CDR3 residues: CASSDPPGRSEAFF. CDR3 sequence (DNA): TGTGCCAGCAGTGATCCCCCGGGTCGGTCTGAAGCTTTCTTT. This chain links TRBV6-1 with TRBJ1-1; D is uncertain. The length of the CDR3 is 14 residues. The germline gives CDR1 MNHNS, CDR2 SASEGT. V lost 3 bases, J lost 6 bases, and 14 bases lay in between.

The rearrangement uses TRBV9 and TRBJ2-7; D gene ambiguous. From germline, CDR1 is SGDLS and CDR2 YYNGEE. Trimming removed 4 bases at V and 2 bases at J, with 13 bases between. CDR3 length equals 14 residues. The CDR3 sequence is CASSPGMAPYEQYF. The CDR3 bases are TGTGCCAGCAGCCCTGGGATGGCACCCTACGAGCAGTACTTC. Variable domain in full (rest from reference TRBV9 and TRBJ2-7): DSGVTQTPKHLITATGQRVTLRCSPRSGDLSVYWYQQSLDQGLQFLIQYYNGEERAKGNILERFSAQQFPDLHSELNLSSLELGDSALYFCASSPGMAPYEQYFGPGTRLTVT.

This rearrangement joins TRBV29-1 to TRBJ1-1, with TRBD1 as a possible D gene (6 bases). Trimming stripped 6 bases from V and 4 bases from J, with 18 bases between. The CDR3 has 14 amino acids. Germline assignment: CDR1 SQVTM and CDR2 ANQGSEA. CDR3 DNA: TGCAGCGTCGGTGGACAGTATTCGGGCACTGAAGCTTTCTTT. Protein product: CSVGGQYSGTEAFF.

The CDR3 sequence is CASSLTGETEAFF. CDR3 in DNA: TGTGCCAGCAGCTTAACGGGGGAAACTGAAGCTTTCTTT. The chain joins TRBV7-9 to TRBJ1-1, with D tentatively TRBD1 (5 bases). The CDR3 totals 13 residues. Germline V gene sequence: CDR1 SEHNR, CDR2 FQNEAQ (reference sequence). Trimming cost V 2 bases and J 5 bases, with 9 bases left between them.